This is a list of T cell receptor beta chains from one sample in a study of Graves' ophthalmopathy and Graves' hyperthyroidism. TCRdb re-analysed the multiplex PCR reads in MiXCR, keeping a single row per CDR3 protein. The sample contains a few hundred thousand distinct CDR3 sequences, approximately 15% of which appear only once. Sequences were obtained from peripheral blood. These receptor sequences come from a young woman with stable Graves' hyperthyroidism. The CDR3 runs from the conserved cysteine through the conserved F or W. The D gene is left open where the match is weak. Not every row has a clone size; where given, it reads once, few, many or a size class.

CDR3,DNA,D,size,V,J
CSARTGGINGYTF,TGCAGTGCCCGGACAGGGGGGATAAATGGCTACACCTTC,TRBD1,many,TRBV20-1,TRBJ1-2
CASSEEAGGFQPQHF,TGTGCCAGCAGTGAAGAAGCAGGGGGCTTTCAGCCCCAGCATTTT,TRBD1,few,TRBV2,TRBJ1-5
CASSQDLITTRGAKNIQYF,TGCGCCAGCAGCCAAGATCTTATTACGACTCGAGGGGCCAAAAACATTCAGTACTTC,.,few,TRBV4-1,TRBJ2-4
CASSQPRWGDNTEAFF,TGTGCCAGCAGCCAACCCCGTTGGGGGGATAACACTGAAGCTTTCTTT,.,few,TRBV28,TRBJ1-1
CASSLQGAYSYEQYF,TGTGCCAGCAGTTTACAGGGGGCCTATTCCTACGAGCAGTACTTC,TRBD1,.,TRBV12-3/TRBV12-4,TRBJ2-7
CASSRLGRSSRELFF,TGTGCCAGCAGCCGCCTCGGAAGGAGTAGCAGGGAGCTGTTTTTT,.,many,TRBV3-1,TRBJ2-2
CASSLGQALYEQYF,TGTGCCAGCAGCTTGGGACAAGCCCTCTACGAGCAGTACTTC,.,many,TRBV7-9,TRBJ2-7
CASSFWEANTGELFF,TGTGCCAGCAGCTTCTGGGAAGCGAACACCGGGGAGCTGTTTTTT,.,.,TRBV5-5,TRBJ2-2
CASSWVERGGAMNTEAFF,TGTGCCAGCAGCTGGGTCGAAAGGGGGGGAGCCATGAACACTGAAGCTTTCTTT,.,.,TRBV11-1,TRBJ1-1
CASSYAASSYEQYF,TGTGCCAGCAGTTACGCGGCCAGCTCCTACGAGCAGTACTTC,.,many,TRBV6-2/TRBV6-3,TRBJ2-7